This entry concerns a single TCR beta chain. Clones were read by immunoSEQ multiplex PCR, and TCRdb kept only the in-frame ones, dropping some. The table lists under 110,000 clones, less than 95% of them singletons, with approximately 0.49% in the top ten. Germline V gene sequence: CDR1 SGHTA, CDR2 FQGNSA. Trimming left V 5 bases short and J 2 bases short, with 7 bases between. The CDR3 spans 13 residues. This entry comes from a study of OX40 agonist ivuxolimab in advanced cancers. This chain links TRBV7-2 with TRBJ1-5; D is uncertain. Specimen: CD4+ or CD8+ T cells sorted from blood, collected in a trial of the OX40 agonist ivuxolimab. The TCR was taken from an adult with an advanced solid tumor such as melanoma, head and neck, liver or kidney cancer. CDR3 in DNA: TGTGCCAGCAGCGCATATGGCAATCAGCCCCAGCATTTT. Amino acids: CASSAYGNQPQHF.